A selection of T cell receptor beta chains follows, all from one sample in a study of tumor and adjacent non-tumor tissue in lung cancer. TCRdb passed the multiplex PCR reads through MiXCR, listing each CDR3 protein once. This table holds fewer than 45,000 distinct CDR3 sequences, around 62% found once. Input material: distant non-tumor lung tissue. The receptors come from a woman aged 40 to 50 with non-small cell lung cancer. Each CDR3 is given with its conserved first and last residue. A D gene is named only where the DNA matches it firmly. Expanded clones get a size class; other rows say once, few or many, or leave the size out.

clone_size j_call v_call d_call cdr3_aa cdr3_nt
few TRBJ2-3 TRBV4-2 NA CASSQGGAEISTDTQYF TGTGCCAGCAGCCAAGGTGGGGCAGAGATTAGCACAGATACGCAGTATTTT
many TRBJ2-5 TRBV20-1 NA CSARELDQETQYF TGCAGTGCTAGAGAACTAGACCAAGAGACCCAGTACTTC
NA TRBJ1-2 TRBV29-1 NA CSVEENYGYTF TGCAGCGTTGAAGAGAACTATGGCTACACCTTC
NA TRBJ2-3 TRBV12-3/TRBV12-4 NA CASLLGVSTDTQYF TGTGCCAGCCTTCTGGGGGTGAGCACAGATACGCAGTATTTT
many TRBJ2-6 TRBV7-8 NA CASSFPGGANVLTF TGTGCCAGCAGCTTTCCGGGTGGGGCCAACGTCCTGACTTTC
NA TRBJ2-2 TRBV5-4 NA CASGGQNIGELFF TGTGCCAGCGGAGGACAAAACATCGGGGAGCTGTTTTTT
many TRBJ2-5 TRBV14 NA CASSQGVARVSETQYF TGTGCCAGCAGCCAAGGGGTGGCCAGGGTCTCGGAGACCCAGTACTTC
many TRBJ2-1 TRBV14 TRBD2 CASSQGAGGNEQFF TGTGCCAGCAGCCAAGGAGCGGGGGGAAATGAGCAGTTCTTC
few TRBJ2-5 TRBV9 TRBD2 CASSVGLAGGPQQTQYF TGTGCCAGCAGCGTAGGACTAGCGGGAGGTCCCCAACAGACCCAGTACTTC
NA TRBJ2-7 TRBV6-1 NA CVSSEATGSWDELYF TGTGTCAGCAGTGAAGCTACGGGTTCTTGGGACGAGCTGTACTTC
NA TRBJ2-7 TRBV6-5 TRBD1 CASRDSRGSSYEQYF TGTGCCAGCCGGGACAGCAGAGGAAGCTCCTACGAGCAGTACTTC
NA TRBJ1-1 TRBV11-2 NA CASSYFSQGLGETFF TGTGCCAGCAGCTATTTCAGCCAGGGATTGGGGGAAACTTTCTTT
few TRBJ2-3 TRBV6-2/TRBV6-3 NA CASSYGDRSSTDTQYF TGTGCCAGCAGTTACGGTGACCGTTCTAGCACAGATACGCAGTATTTT
many TRBJ1-5 TRBV12-3/TRBV12-4 TRBD1 CASSPYSSGGNNQPQHF TGTGCCAGCAGTCCCTACTCCTCAGGGGGGAACAATCAGCCCCAGCATTTT
many TRBJ1-6 TRBV29-1 NA CSVREGGTVNSPLHF TGCAGCGTTCGAGAAGGGGGGACGGTGAATTCACCCCTCCACTTT
once TRBJ2-4 TRBV11-2 TRBD1 CAGSMGQGKNIQYF TGTGCCGGGAGCATGGGACAGGGGAAAAACATTCAGTACTTC
NA TRBJ2-7 TRBV11-3 NA CASSLTMGYEQYF TGTGCCAGCAGCCTCACGATGGGGTATGAGCAGTACTTC
medium-sized TRBJ1-6 TRBV6-6 TRBD1 CASSRDRGREPLHF TGTGCCAGCAGCCGCGACAGGGGGCGTGAACCCCTCCACTTT
few TRBJ2-1 TRBV7-9 NA CASSLGSSYNEQFF TGTGCCAGCAGCTTAGGGAGCTCCTACAATGAGCAGTTCTTC
NA TRBJ1-1 TRBV29-1 NA CIVGVVGAVTEAFF TGCATCGTAGGGGTTGTGGGGGCAGTGACTGAAGCTTTCTTC
NA TRBJ2-7 TRBV11-2 NA CTISLLSNSYEQYF TGTACCATCAGCTTACTCTCAAACTCCTACGAGCAGTACTTC
few TRBJ2-2 TRBV6-1 TRBD2 CASGGFSEWEGRWTGELFF TGTGCCAGCGGCGGTTTCAGTGAGTGGGAGGGCCGGTGGACCGGGGAGCTGTTTTTT
NA TRBJ2-2 TRBV6-2/TRBV6-3 NA CARGSSNKVGELLF TGTGCCAGAGGGTCCTCTAACAAGGTTGGGGAGCTGTTATTT
NA TRBJ2-5 TRBV11-2 NA CVSSSLEGTQYF TGTGTCAGCAGCTCACTGGAGGGGACCCAGTACTTC
NA TRBJ2-7 TRBV20-1 NA CRAKDWVSLSYEQYF TGCAGAGCTAAAGATTGGGTGTCGCTGAGCTACGAGCAGTACTTC
NA TRBJ2-2 TRBV10-2 NA CASNREGRCGELFF TGCGCCAGCAACAGGGAGGGCCGGTGCGGGGAGCTGTTTTTT
NA TRBJ2-6 TRBV11-2 NA CTSSWLDLSRANVLTF TGTACCAGCAGCTGGTTAGACCTCTCTAGGGCCAACGTCCTGACTTTC
once TRBJ1-4 TRBV12-3/TRBV12-4 TRBD1 CASSFWRDGTVLSTNEILFF TGCGCCAGCAGTTTCTGGCGTGACGGGACAGTTTTATCAACTAATGAAATACTGTTTTTT
many TRBJ2-1 TRBV4-1 TRBD2 CASSRPSGRANEQFF TGCGCCAGCAGCCGCCCTAGCGGGAGGGCCAATGAGCAGTTCTTC
NA TRBJ2-4 TRBV6-5 TRBD2 CASSPTVLRGVDTQYF TGTGCCAGCAGTCCCACCGTTCTCCGGGGGGTCGACACTCAGTACTTC
few TRBJ1-2 TRBV11-3 NA CDSSPDSVGGYTF TGTGACAGCAGCCCGGACAGCGTCGGTGGTTACACCTTC
NA TRBJ1-5 TRBV6-5 NA CASRSGQSIQPQHF TGTGCCAGCAGATCGGGACAAAGTATTCAGCCCCAACATTTT